Below are 15 T cell receptor beta chains sequenced from a single sample in a study of CD8+ T cells in alopecia areata. RNA was extracted and reverse transcribed into cDNA as the sequencing template. TCRdb's copy holds only in-frame clones and misses some; the assay was immunoSEQ multiplex PCR. Among about 150,000 clones, about 51% were seen once, and the ten largest hold 15% to 20%. Sequenced material: CD8+ T cells sorted from blood, taken at week 0. These receptors all come from a human donor with alopecia areata.

The CDR3 loop reads CSGDSNTGELFF. In DNA form, the CDR3 reads TGCAGCGGAGACAGTAACACCGGGGAGCTGTTTTTT. This chain uses TRBV29-1 with TRBJ2-2, with a possible D match to TRBD1 (5 bases). Germline V gene sequence: CDR1 SQVTM, CDR2 ANQGSEA. The length of the CDR3 is 12 residues. V shed 7 bases and J shed 2 bases, with 8 bases lying between them.

This clone was seen a handful of times. CDR3 loop: CASASGSGELFF. CDR3 bases: TGTGCCAGCGCCTCTGGGTCCGGGGAGCTGTTTTTT. The V and J genes are TRBV7-9 and TRBJ2-2; D call uncertain. The germline V gene encodes CDR1 SEHNR and CDR2 FQNEAQ (reference sequence). The CDR3 runs 12 residues. Trimming took 8 bases from V and 6 from J, leaving 10 bases between them.

Of note for this clone: A much larger clonotype is one base distant, so this may be a read error. The identical CDR3 is also encoded by other nucleotide sequences in the sample. The chain uses TRBV6-4 and TRBJ2-1, with unresolved D. CDR1 is MRHNA, CDR2 SNTAGT, per germline. The CDR3 is 11 amino acids. Trimming pared 2 bases from V and 6 bases from J, leaving 2 bases between. The chain's CDR3 is CASSDGNEQFF. In nucleotides, the CDR3 is TGTGCCAGCAGTGACGGCAATGAGCAGTTCTTC.

V is TRBV25-1 and J is TRBJ2-7; 7 bases line up with TRBD1. The V gene end was trimmed by 8 bases and the J gene end by 4 bases; junction bases not matched to a gene: 14. Germline CDR1 MGHDK, CDR2 SYGVNS. CDR3 length equals 15 residues. CDR3 coding DNA: TGTGCCAGCTCTCCCCCCGAGGGACAGCTTTACGAGCAGTACTTC. This gives the protein CASSPPEGQLYEQYF.

This rearrangement joins TRBV30 to TRBJ1-2, with a tentative D call TRBD1 (5 bases). Germline V CDR1 and CDR2: GTSNPN, SVGIG (reference sequence). V gave up 0 bases and J gave up 4 bases, with 15 bases separating them. This CDR3 spans 15 amino acids. DNA for the CDR3: TGTGCCTGGAGTGTTACGGGACTCGATGGCTATGGCTACACCTTC. Its translation: CAWSVTGLDGYGYTF.

This clone showed up just once. The V gene is TRBV13, the J gene TRBJ2-1, with D unclear. With 0 bases removed from V and 5 bases from J, the gap between germline ends came to 8 bases. The V gene's germline CDR1 is PRHDT and CDR2 FYEKMQ (reference sequence). This CDR3 spans 14 amino acids. The CDR3 nucleotides are TGTGCCAGCAGCTTAGGGCCTGAAAACAATGAGCAGTTCTTC. It translates to CASSLGPENNEQFF.

The chain joins TRBV29-1 to TRBJ2-7; 7 nucleotides match TRBD2. The V gene's germline CDR1 is SQVTM and CDR2 ANQGSEA. V shed 4 bases and J 2 bases; nucleotides not matched to a gene: 20. The CDR3 totals 18 residues. The CDR3 DNA follows: TGCAGCGTTGTTTGGCGCTCCGAGCGGGGTGATAGTACCTACGAGCAGTACTTC. It codes for CSVVWRSERGDSTYEQYF.

The V and J genes are TRBV30 and TRBJ1-5; D is undetermined. Germline lookup yields CDR1 GTSNPN and CDR2 SVGIG (reference sequence). V lost 2 bases and J 1 base, leaving 6 bases between the germline ends. The length of the CDR3 is 13 residues. The CDR3 nucleotides are TGTGCCTGGAGTCCGGACAGCAATCAGCCCCAGCATTTT. This sequence encodes CAWSPDSNQPQHF.

In its sample, this clone was seen a few times. The V and J genes are TRBV4-3 and TRBJ1-1; D is unclear. V was pared by 5 bases and J by 1 base, with 8 bases between. This CDR3 has 13 amino acids. Germline V gene sequence: CDR1 LGHNA, CDR2 YSLEER. The CDR3 coding sequence is TGCGCCAGCAGCGACGAAGGGAACACTGAAGCTTTCTTT. Protein sequence: CASSDEGNTEAFF.

The CDR3 bases are TGTGCTAGTGCTCCGGGGGGACGGAACACTGAAGCTTTCTTT. Translation: CASAPGGRNTEAFF. The chain recombines TRBV12-5 with TRBJ1-1, with D tentatively TRBD1 (5 bases). Trimming removed 7 bases at V and 1 base at J, with 13 bases between. CDR3 length: 14 residues. Germline loops: CDR1 LGHNT, CDR2 FRNRAP.

The V gene is TRBV28, the J gene TRBJ1-1; the D gene is possibly TRBD1 (6 bases). The CDR3 has 14 residues. Trimming cost V 10 bases and J 0 bases, with 15 bases left between them. Per germline, CDR1 MDHEN and CDR2 SYDVKM. The CDR3 DNA reads TGTGCCACCGAACGGGGGCCGATGAACACTGAAGCTTTCTTT. Translated, it gives CATERGPMNTEAFF.

This chain links TRBV30 with TRBJ2-5; 9 nucleotides match TRBD1. The DNA end is a closer match to TRBJ2-7, so the J assignment may be wrong. The CDR3 is 13 amino acids. Germline CDR1 is GTSNPN and CDR2 is SVGIG (reference sequence). CDR3 DNA: TGTGCCTGGAGCTCGGGACAGGGCTACGAGCAGTACTTC. Translation gives CAWSSGQGYEQYF.

This chain joins TRBV2 and TRBJ2-6; D gene uncertain. Germline assignment: CDR1 SNHLY and CDR2 FYNNEI. V was shortened by 4 bases and J by 0 bases, with 4 bases between the two germline ends. The CDR3 totals 14 residues. This CDR3 is CASSGDSGANVLTF. The CDR3 DNA reads TGTGCCAGCAGTGGAGACTCTGGGGCCAACGTCCTGACTTTC.

The chain carries TRBV5-6 and TRBJ1-6; D remains unclear. The CDR3 consists of 12 residues. From germline, CDR1 is SGHDT and CDR2 YYEEEE. The V end lost 0 bases, the J end lost 6 bases, and 1 base lay between the germline ends. The CDR3 sequence is CASSLANSPLHF. For the CDR3, the DNA is TGTGCCAGCAGCTTGGCTAATTCACCCCTCCACTTT. The full variable domain, completed using reference TRBV5-6 and TRBJ1-6, is DAGVTQSPTHLIKTRGQQVTLRCSPKSGHDTVSWYQQALGQGPQFIFQYYEEEERQRGNFPDRFSGHQFPNYSSELNVNALLLGDSALYLCASSLANSPLHFGNGTRLTVT.

This clone appeared a few times. The rearrangement joins TRBV29-1 to TRBJ2-2, with a possible D match to TRBD2 (5 bases). The germline V gene encodes CDR1 SQVTM and CDR2 ANQGSEA. This CDR3 has 11 residues. The V end was cut by 4 bases, the J end by 7 bases, with 7 bases between. In nucleotides, the CDR3 is TGCAGCGTTGCGGAGGACGGGGAGCTGTTTTTT. It is translated as CSVAEDGELFF.